This TCR beta chain is drawn from a study of vaccination effects on CD4 cells after COVID-19. ViraFEST expansion of antigen-specific CD4+ T cells with viral peptide pools preceded sequencing. When around nine days of culture had elapsed, CD4+ T cells were isolated. Testing of the vaccine recipients showed negative nucleocapsid antibodies and no prior SARS-CoV-2 infection. Days 3 and 7 saw half the medium replaced with IL-2 medium. The CDR3 length is 14 residues. The V end lost 2 bases, the J end lost 2 bases, and 8 bases lay between the germline ends. Germline CDR1 MNHEY, CDR2 SVGAGI. Comments on this clone: The antigen remains undetermined.

The table came from immunoSEQ multiplex PCR; TCRdb's copy has only in-frame clones and leaves some out. In the table there are 55,000 to 75,000 clones, 65% to 85% of which are singletons. Sample: CD4+ T cells from PBMCs cultured with HCoV-NL63 spike peptides, taken before COVID-19 vaccination. The TCR comes from a human donor who received a COVID-19 vaccine. The gene calls are TRBV6-5 and TRBJ2-3; D may be TRBD1 (6 bases). The CDR3 region is CASSYQGTTDTQYF. The CDR3, as DNA: TGTGCCAGCAGTTACCAGGGGACCACAGATACGCAGTATTTT.